This T cell receptor (beta chain) appears in the sequencing data of a study of blood T cell repertoires in COVID-19 (dated by TCRdb to the early 2020s). Broadly, across the study: Collaborator samples came from the United States, Italy and Spain and covered acute and convalescent phases of COVID-19. The prospective study material was composed of cDNA or gDNA derived from T cells, B-cell-depleted T cells, or PBMCs. Deeply sampled blood TCRbeta repertoires from subjects exposed to, actively infected with, or recovered from COVID-19 were included in the dataset. The repertoires were made available in a free public database intended to serve as a resource for research on the immune response to SARS-CoV-2. Samples came from the ongoing ImmuneRACE study (first 160 participants) plus 1,254 subjects from 6 global collaborators. Sample metadata almost always included a de-identified subject ID, COVID-19 status, age in years and sex. Where HLA class I and class II types were available, the types were taken from metadata supplied by the sample provider, not from assay-based typing. Broad study findings and their caveats: How much clinical and demographic metadata was included differed by source and by participant, and the metadata was provided uncurated.

This clone was observed a few times. Its antigen is not yet known. Within one base of it there is no much larger clone, and no base qualities were kept. The collaborating institutions used their own protocols to collect whole blood in K2EDTA tubes. For TCRbeta analysis, collaborator samples were shipped as frozen whole blood, as isolated PBMCs, or as DNA extracted from either sample type. Reading from cysteine to phenylalanine, the CDR3 counts 15 amino acids. Only the CDR3 part of the read is kept: 45 bases, read in frame from the first base. CDR1 and CDR2 are read off the germline V gene (reference sequence) as SEHNR and FQNEAQ. V and J are truncated by 3 bases and 4 bases respectively, leaving an intervening sequence of 15 bases. TCRbeta CDR3 regions were amplified from genomic DNA using the immunoSEQ Assay, a bias-controlled multiplex PCR. Per the original workflow: Nucleated cell counts per sample were estimated from amplification of reference gene primers within the assay. To quantify the absolute abundance of each unique TCRbeta CDR3 rearrangement, sequence reads were collapsed and filtered. For each sample, productive Simpson clonality was calculated as the square root of Simpson's diversity index across productive rearrangements. TCRdb retrieved this table from immuneACCESS and kept in-frame rearrangements only. Not all clones are present; in checked studies, unresolved V genes account for under half, and no reason is known for the remainder. That table is the source of V, J and clone size, and D and trimming were worked out from the DNA. The sample table shows about 33,000 clones, and almost 90% are seen once. Around 6.5% of the sample rests with the top ten.

The origin of this receptor is a human donor in a cohort sampled during active COVID-19. The receptor chain draws on TRBV7-9 and TRBJ1-2; a confident D gene designation cannot be given. Material: peripheral blood. The CDR3 region has the sequence CASSLGADLPYGYTF. The DNA sequence reads TGTGCCAGCAGCTTGGGAGCAGACCTTCCCTATGGCTACACCTTC.